This T cell receptor beta chain was sequenced in a study of blood T cell repertoires in COVID-19. Study summary: Samples taken during acute and convalescent COVID-19 were collected in the United States, Italy and Spain. Sources were T cells, B-cell-depleted T cells, or PBMCs; the material itself was cDNA or gDNA.

Original processing notes: For nucleated cells, counts were estimated from reference gene primer amplification. Assay: immunoSEQ multiplex PCR; the TCRdb copy retains only in-frame clones and omits some. For V, J and clone size, that table is used; D and trimming come from the DNA. Here the sample spans 120,000 or so clones, 70% to 80% being singletons. J gave up 6 bases and V 4 bases, and 7 bases lay outside the gene matches. The germline CDR1 and CDR2 sequences are SGDLS and YYNGEE. CDR3 size: 15 residues. The chain couples TRBV9 to TRBJ2-2, with TRBD1 matching over 9 bases. This sequence was found in a human donor in a cohort sampled during active COVID-19. The sequencing sample was made of peripheral blood. CDR3 sequence reads: CASSTTGQGPGELFF. The CDR3 nucleotides are TGTGCCAGCAGCACAACGGGACAGGGCCCCGGGGAGCTGTTTTTT. Supplemented by reference TRBV9 and TRBJ2-2, the full variable domain reads DSGVTQTPKHLITATGQRVTLRCSPRSGDLSVYWYQQSLDQGLQFLIQYYNGEERAKGNILERFSAQQFPDLHSELNLSSLELGDSALYFCASSTTGQGPGELFFGEGSRLTVL.